These 28 T cell receptor beta chains came from one sample sequenced in a study of cytomegalovirus exposure and HLA in healthy donors. A multiplex PCR was run with 60 Vbeta primers and 13 Jbeta primers. Libraries were prepared by immunoSEQ multiplex PCR; TCRdb keeps only in-frame clonotypes and omits some of them. The sample consists of approximately 220,000 clones, under 80% of them appearing once. Sequencing was performed on PBMCs. All receptors derive from a girl aged 2-15 years in good health and CMV-seronegative.

The chain is built from TRBV12-2 and TRBJ1-3; the table assigns TRBD1, which was not confirmed against the DNA. TRBV12-2 is labeled a pseudogene. The CDR3 consists of 20 residues. This CDR3 is CASRLGAFTAHPDSGNTIYF. For the CDR3, the DNA is TGTGCAAGTCGCTTAGGGGCCTTCACAGCTCACCCTGACTCTGGAAACACCATATATTTT.

The chain recombines TRBV4-1 with TRBJ2-7, with TRBD1 as a possible D gene (6 bases). CDR1 is MGHRA, CDR2 YSYEKL, per germline. The CDR3 loop spans 16 amino acids. V lost 2 bases and J 2 bases, leaving 16 bases between the germline ends. CDR3 sequence reads: CASSQPGQKLTYEQYF. The CDR3 DNA is TGCGCCAGCAGCCAACCAGGACAGAAACTGACCTACGAGCAGTACTTC.

The V gene is TRBV11-2, the J gene TRBJ1-4; possibly TRBD1 for D (6 bases). Germline V CDR1 and CDR2: SGHAT, FQNNGV. V lost 1 base and J 1 base, leaving 13 bases between the germline ends. This CDR3 is built from 17 residues. This chain's CDR3 is CASSLGRQVLTNEKLFF. The CDR3 DNA reads TGTGCCAGCAGCTTAGGTCGACAGGTGTTAACTAATGAAAAACTGTTTTTT. The variable domain in full, with the rest retrieved from reference TRBV11-2 and TRBJ1-4, is EAGVAQSPRYKIIEKRQSVAFWCNPISGHATLYWYQQILGQGPKLLIQFQNNGVVDDSQLPKDRFSAERLKGVDSTLKIQPAKLEDSAVYLCASSLGRQVLTNEKLFFGSGTQLSVL.

This clone occurred once. Here the CDR3 reads CASSFSGQGPLEQYF. CDR3 coding DNA: TGTGCCAGCAGCTTCTCAGGACAGGGCCCCCTGGAGCAGTACTTC. The V and J genes are TRBV5-4 and TRBJ2-7, with 8 positions matching TRBD1. Germline V gives CDR1 SGHNT, CDR2 YYREEE (reference sequence). Trimming at V came to 2 bases and at J to 7 bases, leaving 11 bases not matched to a gene. The CDR3 is 15 amino acids.

The V call is TRBV14, the J call TRBJ1-2; no clear D gene. Germline V lookup: CDR1 SGHDN, CDR2 FVKESK. The CDR3 is 12 amino acids. V was cut by 2 bases and J by 6 bases, with 7 bases left in between. CDR3 coding DNA: TGTGCCAGCAGCCAAATAAATCATGGCTACACCTTC. Translation: CASSQINHGYTF.

The chain has TRBV6-6 and TRBJ1-1; a weak D match, TRBD1 (5 bases). CDR3 length: 13 amino acids. Trimming cost V 4 bases and J 1 base, with 7 bases left between them. CDR1 is MNHNY and CDR2 is SVGAGI in the germline V gene (reference sequence). In DNA, the CDR3 is TGTGCCAGCAGTTTTGGACAGAACACTGAAGCTTTCTTT. This translates into CASSFGQNTEAFF.

The J gene is TRBJ2-7, the V gene TRBV9; D is possibly TRBD2 (6 bases). This CDR3 contains 15 residues. Germline-derived CDR1 and CDR2 are SGDLS and YYNGEE. V lost 4 bases to trimming and J lost 0 bases, with 14 bases between them. This chain's CDR3 is CASSKWDWDSYEQYF. The CDR3 DNA sequence: TGTGCCAGCAGCAAGTGGGACTGGGACTCCTACGAGCAGTACTTC.

The chain employs TRBV10-3 and TRBJ2-7, with D possibly TRBD1 on 6 matching bases. Germline loops: CDR1 ENHRY, CDR2 SYGVKD. Trimming removed 5 bases at V and 5 bases at J, with 16 bases between. This CDR3 is built from 14 residues. The CDR3 here is CAISSLGAGNEQYF. The CDR3 DNA reads as TGTGCCATCAGTTCGCTGGGGGCGGGTAACGAGCAGTACTTC.

The V and J genes are TRBV5-1 and TRBJ2-5, with TRBD2 matching over 12 bases. With 0 bases clipped from V and 5 bases from J, the junction kept 14 bases outside the gene matches. The CDR3 consists of 19 residues. Germline CDR1 reads SGHRS; CDR2 reads YFSETQ. In DNA form, the CDR3 reads TGCGCCAGCAGCTTGGCAAACAGGGTACTAGCGGGAGGTTCGGAGACCCAGTACTTC. This encodes CASSLANRVLAGGSETQYF. The variable domain in full, with the rest retrieved from reference TRBV5-1 and TRBJ2-5, is KAGVTQTPRYLIKTRGQQVTLSCSPISGHRSVSWYQQTPGQGLQFLFEYFSETQRNKGNFPGRFSGRQFSNSRSEMNVSTLELGDSALYLCASSLANRVLAGGSETQYFGPGTRLLVL.

This chain connects TRBV7-9 to TRBJ1-3, with D tentatively TRBD1 (6 bases). Trimming took off 7 bases at V and 3 bases at J, with 16 bases between the two ends. CDR3 length: 15 amino acids. Germline V gene sequence: CDR1 SEHNR, CDR2 FQNEAQ (reference sequence). CDR3 in DNA: TGTGCCAGCACCAAATCAGGGGAAGGTGGAAACACCATATATTTT. It specifies CASTKSGEGGNTIYF.

There are a few counts of this clone. This chain uses TRBV15 with TRBJ1-3; 7 bases are shared with TRBD1. The CDR3 sequence is 13 residues long. The V and J ends lost 6 bases and 8 bases, in that order; junction bases with no gene match: 7. Germline V gene data show CDR1 as LNHNV and CDR2 as YYDKDF (reference sequence). The DNA of the CDR3 is TGTGCCACCAGAAGACAGGGTGGTGACACCATATATTTT. It encodes CATRRQGGDTIYF.

V usage is TRBV5-4 and J usage is TRBJ2-1; D uncertain. V was trimmed by 1 base and J by 4 bases, leaving 6 bases between them. Germline CDR1 is SGHNT and CDR2 is YYREEE (reference sequence). The CDR3 totals 13 residues. CDR3 bases: TGTGCCAGCAGCTTGTTCAGGTACAATGAGCAGTTCTTC. It is translated as CASSLFRYNEQFF.

This clone was found once. The chain carries TRBV4-1 and TRBJ2-1, with D possibly matching TRBD2 (6 bases). The CDR3 is made up of 14 amino acids. The V and J ends lost 4 bases and 5 bases respectively, with 12 bases between them. Germline CDR1 is MGHRA and CDR2 is YSYEKL. The CDR3 reads CASSRGTPDNEQFF. The CDR3 nucleotides read TGCGCCAGCAGCCGCGGGACGCCCGACAATGAGCAGTTCTTC.

The V call is TRBV27, the J call TRBJ2-7, with D possibly matching TRBD1 (6 bases). Germline CDR1 MNHEY, CDR2 SMNVEV (reference sequence). There are 12 residues in the CDR3. Deletions cut 11 bases from V and 2 bases from J, with 13 bases between. The CDR3 here is CAARGPAYEQYF. The CDR3 nucleotides read TGTGCCGCCAGGGGACCCGCCTACGAGCAGTACTTC.

The chain combines TRBV30 with TRBJ1-5; D not resolved. Germline CDR1 and CDR2: GTSNPN and SVGIG (reference sequence). V was cut by 1 base and J by 5 bases, with 9 bases left in between. This CDR3 region has 13 residues. The CDR3 protein is CAWSGSEDQPQHF. Here the CDR3 DNA reads TGTGCCTGGAGTGGGTCCGAGGATCAGCCCCAGCATTTT.

The table lists this clone with a count of one. CDR3 DNA: TGTGCCAGCAGTACTACCGGTTCCGGGGAGCTGTTTTTT. Translating gives CASSTTGSGELFF. The chain joins TRBV27 to TRBJ2-2; D is unresolved. This CDR3 region has 13 residues. Looked up from germline, CDR1 is MNHEY and CDR2 is SMNVEV (reference sequence). V dropped 5 bases and J dropped 6 bases, with 10 bases sitting between them.

The V call is TRBV27, the J call TRBJ1-2; possible D gene TRBD1, 6 bases. V lost 0 bases and J 4 bases, leaving 9 bases between the germline ends. The CDR3 contains 14 residues. From germline, CDR1 is MNHEY and CDR2 SMNVEV (reference sequence). The CDR3 is CASSLSDRGYGYTF. In DNA, the CDR3 is TGTGCCAGCAGTTTATCGGACAGAGGCTATGGCTACACCTTC.

The rearrangement links TRBV6-1 to TRBJ2-1; TRBD2 matches at 8 bases. CDR1 is MNHNS, CDR2 SASEGT, per germline. J gave up 2 bases and V 0 bases, and 3 bases lay outside the gene matches. This CDR3 comprises 16 residues. The CDR3 here is CASSEATGLAYNEQFF. CDR3 in DNA: TGTGCCAGCAGTGAAGCAACGGGACTAGCCTACAATGAGCAGTTCTTC.

The chain carries TRBV28 and TRBJ1-2; D is ambiguous. V was shortened by 6 bases and J by 7 bases, with 6 bases between the two germline ends. CDR3 length: 10 amino acids. CDR1 and CDR2 (germline): MDHEN, SYDVKM. The CDR3 loop reads CASRGGGYTF. In DNA form, the CDR3 reads TGTGCCAGCAGAGGAGGTGGCTACACCTTC.

V and J are TRBV5-1 and TRBJ1-2; D is possibly TRBD1 (6 bases). CDR3 length: 16 residues. Trimming cost V 0 bases and J 3 bases, with 15 bases left between them. Germline V lookup: CDR1 SGHRS, CDR2 YFSETQ. The CDR3 DNA follows: TGCGCCAGCAGCTTGGATTTAAGGGGGAACGACTATGGCTACACCTTC. Translating it yields CASSLDLRGNDYGYTF.

The chain couples TRBV4-1 to TRBJ2-3, with D perhaps matching TRBD2 (5 bases). The germline V and J ends were trimmed by 4 bases and 0 bases, with 17 bases remaining between them. The CDR3 spans 17 residues. Germline assignment: CDR1 MGHRA and CDR2 YSYEKL. The chain's CDR3 is CASSPIVRGRSTDTQYF. Here the CDR3 DNA reads TGCGCCAGCAGCCCAATAGTACGGGGTCGAAGCACAGATACGCAGTATTTT.

The V call is TRBV7-9, the J call TRBJ2-1, with 9 nucleotides matching TRBD1. The CDR3 loop spans 19 amino acids. Germline assignment: CDR1 SEHNR and CDR2 FQNEAQ (reference sequence). V trimming: 4 bases; J trimming: 2 bases; junction bases outside the gene matches: 15. In DNA, the CDR3 is TGTGCCAGCAGCTCCTGGCCCGAAGGGGACAGGGTCCCCTACAATGAGCAGTTCTTC. The encoded protein is CASSSWPEGDRVPYNEQFF.

The chain couples TRBV4-1 to TRBJ2-5; TRBD2 agrees at 10 bases. After removal of 3 bases from V and 1 base from J, the junction contained 11 bases not matched to a gene. Germline V gives CDR1 MGHRA, CDR2 YSYEKL. The length of the CDR3 is 18 residues. This chain's CDR3 is CASSHKVIQRGGQETQYF. CDR3 bases: TGCGCCAGCAGCCACAAAGTGATCCAGCGGGGGGGCCAAGAGACCCAGTACTTC.

This chain uses TRBV13 with TRBJ2-5; a possible D gene is TRBD2 (5 bases). V gave up 4 bases and J gave up 2 bases, with 11 bases separating them. Germline CDR1 PRHDT, CDR2 FYEKMQ (reference sequence). The CDR3 is 14 residues long. CDR3 residues: CASSSRAVQETQYF. Here the CDR3 DNA reads TGTGCCAGCAGCTCGCGGGCGGTACAAGAGACCCAGTACTTC.

V usage is TRBV5-1 and J usage is TRBJ2-3; D unclear. CDR3 length equals 15 residues. Per the germline V gene, CDR1 is SGHRS and CDR2 is YFSETQ. Deletions cut 0 bases from V and 0 bases from J, with 8 bases between. CDR3 region: CASSLDSTSTDTQYF. CDR3 DNA sequence: TGCGCCAGCAGCTTGGACAGTACTAGCACAGATACGCAGTATTTT. Together with reference TRBV5-1 and TRBJ2-3, the CDR3 gives the full variable domain: KAGVTQTPRYLIKTRGQQVTLSCSPISGHRSVSWYQQTPGQGLQFLFEYFSETQRNKGNFPGRFSGRQFSNSRSEMNVSTLELGDSALYLCASSLDSTSTDTQYFGPGTRLTVL.

V gene TRBV5-6 combines with J gene TRBJ1-4, with D hard to call. The CDR3 totals 15 residues. V dropped 4 bases and J dropped 3 bases, with 13 bases sitting between them. Germline V gene sequence: CDR1 SGHDT, CDR2 YYEEEE. CDR3 in amino acids: CASSRNPDSNEKLFF. DNA for the CDR3: TGTGCCAGCAGCCGAAACCCAGATTCTAATGAAAAACTGTTTTTT.

The chain carries TRBV27 and TRBJ2-2; a possible D gene is TRBD1 (6 bases). Germline assignment: CDR1 MNHEY and CDR2 SMNVEV (reference sequence). The V gene lost 2 bases and the J gene lost 1 base, with 11 bases spanning the gap. The CDR3 has 16 amino acids. The CDR3 loop is CASSLRTVLNTGELFF. In DNA, the CDR3 is TGTGCCAGCAGTTTACGGACAGTGTTGAACACCGGGGAGCTGTTTTTT.

The chain combines TRBV7-9 with TRBJ2-7; TRBD2 aligns across 7 bases. This CDR3 comprises 13 residues. Trimming took 3 bases from V and 6 from J; bases not matched to a gene: 5. Germline CDR1 and CDR2: SEHNR and FQNEAQ (reference sequence). CDR3 in amino acids: CASSFGTTFEQYF. CDR3 DNA sequence: TGTGCCAGCAGCTTCGGGACTACCTTCGAGCAGTACTTC.